This TCR beta chain is drawn from a study of T cell responses to AZD1222 COVID-19 vaccine. Points from the study as a whole: Elevations in Spike-specific TCR breadth and depth followed administration of two AZD1222 doses. Females outnumbered males among donors, who were mostly white British; clonal diversity was possibly underestimated. Recipients of AZD1222 seropositive at baseline numbered only 5 or 6.

A note on this clone: Its antigen is not identified.

Method: immunoSEQ multiplex PCR; TCRdb's copy keeps in-frame clones and lacks some. Of 83,000 or so clones in the sample, around 87% were seen once. V trimming: 3 bases; J trimming: 0 bases; junction bases outside the gene matches: 8. This CDR3 has 17 amino acids. Germline V gene data show CDR1 as MDHEN and CDR2 as SYDVKM. The rearrangement joins TRBV28 to TRBJ1-5, with 7 positions matching TRBD1. The TCR sequence derives from an adult in good health. The material sequenced was peripheral blood, taken on day 0 of MenACWY control vaccination. Written as DNA, the CDR3 is TGTGCCAGCAGTTTGGCAGGGGGAGTTTATAGCAATCAGCCCCAGCATTTT. This encodes CASSLAGGVYSNQPQHF.